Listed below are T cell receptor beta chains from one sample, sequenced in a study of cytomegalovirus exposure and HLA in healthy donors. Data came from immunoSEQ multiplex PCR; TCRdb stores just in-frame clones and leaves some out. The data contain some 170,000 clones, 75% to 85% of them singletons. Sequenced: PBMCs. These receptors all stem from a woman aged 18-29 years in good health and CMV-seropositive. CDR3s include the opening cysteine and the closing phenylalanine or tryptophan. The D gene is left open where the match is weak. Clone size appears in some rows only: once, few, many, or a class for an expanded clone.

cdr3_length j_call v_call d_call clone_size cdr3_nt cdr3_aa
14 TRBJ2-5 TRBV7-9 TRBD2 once TGTGCCAGCAGCCGAGGTGGGGGGGAAGAGACCCAGTACTTC CASSRGGGEETQYF
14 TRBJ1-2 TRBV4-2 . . TGTGCCAGCAGCCGGCAACAGGAGAACTATGGCTACACCTTC CASSRQQENYGYTF
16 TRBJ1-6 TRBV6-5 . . TGTGCCAGCAGTTACTCGTGGTCCAGGGCTGATTCACCCCTCCACTTT CASSYSWSRADSPLHF
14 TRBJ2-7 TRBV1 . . TGCACCAGCAGACACCGGCGGGGGCTATCCGAGCAGTACTTC CTSRHRRGLSEQYF
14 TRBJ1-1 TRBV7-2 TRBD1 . TGTGCCAGCAGCGGTTTGACAGGGGGCACTGAAGCTTTCTTT CASSGLTGGTEAFF
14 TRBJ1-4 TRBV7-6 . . TGTGCCAGCAGCGAGGGACATAAGGGGAACGAACTGTTTTTT CASSEGHKGNELFF
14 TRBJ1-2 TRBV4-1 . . TGCGCCAGCAGCCACAATACAGGAGTTTCTGGCTACACCTTC CASSHNTGVSGYTF
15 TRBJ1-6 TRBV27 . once TGTGCCAGCAGTTTGGGCAGGGGATTGAGTTCACCCCTCCACTTT CASSLGRGLSSPLHF
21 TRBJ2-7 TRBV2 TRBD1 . TGTGCCAGCAGTGAAGCCTATGCTCACGGGACAGGGGCCTTTAGCTCCTACGAGCAGTACTTC CASSEAYAHGTGAFSSYEQYF
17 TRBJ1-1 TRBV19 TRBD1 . TGTGCCAGTAGTCGCAGGGGGCCCACGTCGCTGAACACTGAAGCTTTCTTT CASSRRGPTSLNTEAFF
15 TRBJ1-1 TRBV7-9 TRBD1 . TGTGCCAGCAGTGATGGACAGGGACATAACACTGAAGCTTTCTTT CASSDGQGHNTEAFF
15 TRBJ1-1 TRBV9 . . TGTGCCAGCAGCGTAGCGGGGTTCATGAACACTGAAGCTTTCTTT CASSVAGFMNTEAFF
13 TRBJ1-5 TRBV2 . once TGTGCCAGCAGGGCTCAGGGCAATCAGCCCCAGCATTTT CASRAQGNQPQHF
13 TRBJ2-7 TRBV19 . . TGTGCCAGTAGCCTCGTCAGCTCCTACGAGCAGTACTTC CASSLVSSYEQYF
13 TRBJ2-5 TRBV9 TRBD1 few TGTGCCAGCAGCGTACAGGGGGAAGAGACCCAGTACTTC CASSVQGEETQYF
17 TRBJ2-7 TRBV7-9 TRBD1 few TGTGCCAGCATTGGGGAAAATGCGGGACAGGACTCCTACGAGCAGTACTTC CASIGENAGQDSYEQYF
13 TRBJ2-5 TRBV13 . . TGTGCCAGCAGCTTTGGGCATTCAGAGACCCAGTACTTC CASSFGHSETQYF
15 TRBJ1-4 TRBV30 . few TGTGCCTGGAGTCGGAGGCAGACAACTAATGAAAAACTGTTTTTT CAWSRRQTTNEKLFF
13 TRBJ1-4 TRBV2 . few TGTGCCAGCAGCCGCGCAACTAATGAAAAACTGTTTTTT CASSRATNEKLFF
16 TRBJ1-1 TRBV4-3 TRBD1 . TGCGCCAGCAGCCTCGGGACAGGTAGCATGAACACTGAAGCTTTCTTT CASSLGTGSMNTEAFF
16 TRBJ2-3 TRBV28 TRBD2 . TGTGCCAGCAGCCGGAGGCTAGCGGGGGAGGGGGATACGCAGTATTTT CASSRRLAGEGDTQYF
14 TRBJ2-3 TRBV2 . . TGTGCCAGCAGTGTGGGTATAGCCACAGATACGCAGTATTTT CASSVGIATDTQYF
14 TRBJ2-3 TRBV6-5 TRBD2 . TGTGCCAGCAGCGCGGGGGGGAGCACAGATACGCAGTATTTT CASSAGGSTDTQYF
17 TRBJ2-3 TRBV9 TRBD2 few TGTGCCAGCAGCGTAGGGTATTCGGGGGGGAGCACAGATACGCAGTATTTT CASSVGYSGGSTDTQYF
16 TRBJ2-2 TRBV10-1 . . TGCGCCAGCAGCTCTCCGGGACAAATGAACACCGGGGAGCTGTTTTTT CASSSPGQMNTGELFF
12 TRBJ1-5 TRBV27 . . TGTGCCAGCTCACAGGGAAATCAGCCCCAGCATTTT CASSQGNQPQHF
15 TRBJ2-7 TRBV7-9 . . TGTGCCAGCAGGTCCCAGGATTCCAGCTCCTACGAGCAGTACTTC CASRSQDSSSYEQYF
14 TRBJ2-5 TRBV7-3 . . TGTGCCAGCAGCTGGTTCTCGGGACAAGAGACCCAGTACTTC CASSWFSGQETQYF
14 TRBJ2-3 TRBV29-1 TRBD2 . TGCAGCGTGAGGACTAGCGGGGACACAGATACGCAGTATTTT CSVRTSGDTDTQYF
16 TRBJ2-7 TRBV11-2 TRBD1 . TGTGCCAGCAGCTTAGACCCCCAGGGGGTCACCTACGAGCAGTACTTC CASSLDPQGVTYEQYF
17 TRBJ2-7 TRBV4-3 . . TGCGCCAGCAGCCAAGACGCCATGGGGCAGGCGCCTGGCGAGCAGTACTTC CASSQDAMGQAPGEQYF
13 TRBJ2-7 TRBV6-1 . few TGTGCCAGCGAGGGATCTAACGGGTTCGAGCAGTACTTC CASEGSNGFEQYF
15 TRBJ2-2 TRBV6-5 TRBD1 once TGTGCCAGCAGTAGGGACAGGGGCATCACCGGGGAGCTGTTTTTT CASSRDRGITGELFF
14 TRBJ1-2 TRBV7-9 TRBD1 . TGTGCCAGCAGCTTGGCAGGGGGTGCGGAAGGCTACACCTTC CASSLAGGAEGYTF
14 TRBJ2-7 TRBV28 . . TGTGCCAGCAGTTTAATGCGGGTAGTCGAGGAGCAGTACTTC CASSLMRVVEEQYF
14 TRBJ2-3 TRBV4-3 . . TGCGCCAGCAGCCGGGGACTTTTCACAGATACGCAGTATTTT CASSRGLFTDTQYF
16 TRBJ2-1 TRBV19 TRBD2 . TGTGCCAGTAGTATAATGAGCGGGGGGGCCTACAATGAGCAGTTCTTC CASSIMSGGAYNEQFF
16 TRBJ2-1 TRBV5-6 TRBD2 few TGTGCCAGCAGGTACGGACTAGCGGGGGCTTACAATGAGCAGTTCTTC CASRYGLAGAYNEQFF
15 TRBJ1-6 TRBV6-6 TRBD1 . TGTGCCAGCTGCTCGACAGGGGTCTATAATTCACCCCTCCACTTT CASCSTGVYNSPLHF
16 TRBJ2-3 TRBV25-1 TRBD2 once TGTGCCAGCAGTGGGGGAGGAGCGGGGGTGACAGATACGCAGTATTTT CASSGGGAGVTDTQYF
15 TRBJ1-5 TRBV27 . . TGTGCCAGCAGTTTAGTGGCAGTTAGCAATCAGCCCCAGCATTTT CASSLVAVSNQPQHF
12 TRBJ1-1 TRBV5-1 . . TGCGCCAGCAGCTTGGGAGTCACTGAAGCTTTCTTT CASSLGVTEAFF
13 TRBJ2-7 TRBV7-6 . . TGTGCCAGCAGCAGGGGACTGACCTACGAGCAGTACTTC CASSRGLTYEQYF
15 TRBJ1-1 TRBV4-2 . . TGTGCCAGCAGCCAAGAAGCTACGGTGAACACTGAAGCTTTCTTT CASSQEATVNTEAFF
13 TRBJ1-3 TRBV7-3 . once TGTGCCAGCAGCTCTATTGGTGGAAACACCATATATTTT CASSSIGGNTIYF
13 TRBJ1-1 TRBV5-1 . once TGCGCCAGCAGCTTCGAGGTGAACACTGAAGCTTTCTTT CASSFEVNTEAFF
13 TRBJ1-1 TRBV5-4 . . TGTGCCAGCAGCTTGGCCGGGGGGCTAACGGCTTTCTTT CASSLAGGLTAFF